This is a list of T cell receptor beta chains from one sample in a study of fetal regulatory T cell absence and autoimmunity. The assay was immunoSEQ multiplex PCR, and TCRdb's table has in-frame clones only and misses some. The data contain around 45,000 clones, about 80% of them singletons. Sequencing input: cord blood. The receptors stem from a newborn boy with IPEX syndrome. The CDR3 runs from the conserved cysteine through the conserved F or W. Where a row states a size, it is once, few, many or the class of an expanded clone; other rows omit it.

V gene | clone size | CDR3 protein
TRBV19 | few | CASSLTDMNTEAFF
TRBV6-5 | - | CATYTPEVHYGYTF
TRBV4-3 | - | CASSHRQGTYNSPLHF
TRBV25-1 | - | CASSAGVSSYEQYF
TRBV27 | - | CASSPWTGGSEAFF
TRBV6-5 | - | CASSMGSDTQYF
TRBV27 | - | CASSLSSTDTQYF
TRBV15 | - | CATSFHLSGGEAFF
TRBV11-3 | few | CASSPMEGANSPLHF
TRBV5-1 | - | CASSLEGTGVTGELFF
TRBV4-1 | - | CASSQGRRQGFNGYTF